This T cell receptor beta chain comes out of a study of OX40 agonist ivuxolimab in advanced cancers. Study in general: Treatment received earlier with anti-PD-1, anti-PD-L1 or anti-CTLA-4 agents was allowed, and around 40% had some.

The CDR3 length is 15 residues. V lost 5 bases, J lost 7 bases, and 7 bases stayed unmatched. Germline V gene lookup returns CDR1 SEHNR and CDR2 FQNEAQ (reference sequence). This clone appeared a single time. Clones were read by immunoSEQ multiplex PCR, and TCRdb kept only the in-frame ones, dropping some. The sample consists of fewer than 75,000 clones, about nine tenths of them appearing once. Sequencing was performed on CD4+ or CD8+ T cells sorted from blood, taken in a trial of the OX40 agonist ivuxolimab. The source is an adult with an advanced solid tumor such as melanoma, head and neck, liver or kidney cancer. The chain recombines TRBV7-9 with TRBJ2-2; 10 bases are shared with TRBD1. The chain's CDR3 is CASSRQGAKGGELFF. CDR3 in DNA: TGTGCCAGCAGCCGACAGGGGGCTAAGGGCGGGGAGCTGTTTTTT.